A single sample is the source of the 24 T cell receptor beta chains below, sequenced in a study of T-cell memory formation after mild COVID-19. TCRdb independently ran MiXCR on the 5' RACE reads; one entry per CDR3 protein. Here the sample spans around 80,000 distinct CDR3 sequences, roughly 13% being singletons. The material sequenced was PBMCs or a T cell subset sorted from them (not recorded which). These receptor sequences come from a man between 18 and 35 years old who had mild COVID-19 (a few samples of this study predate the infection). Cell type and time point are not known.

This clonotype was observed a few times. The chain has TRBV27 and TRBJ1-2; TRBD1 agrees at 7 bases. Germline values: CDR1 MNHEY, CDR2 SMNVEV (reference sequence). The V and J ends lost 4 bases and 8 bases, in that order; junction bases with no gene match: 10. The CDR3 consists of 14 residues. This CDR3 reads CASSSITGVLGYTF. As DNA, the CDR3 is TGTGCCAGCAGTTCGATAACAGGGGTTTTGGGCTACACCTTC.

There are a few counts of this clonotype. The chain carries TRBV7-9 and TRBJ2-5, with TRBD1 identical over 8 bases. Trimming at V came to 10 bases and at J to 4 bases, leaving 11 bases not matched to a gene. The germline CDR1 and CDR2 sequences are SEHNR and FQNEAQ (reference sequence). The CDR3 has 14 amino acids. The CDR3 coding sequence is TGTGCCACGAGCAGGGGGCCTGGAGGAGAGACCCAGTACTTC. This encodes CATSRGPGGETQYF.

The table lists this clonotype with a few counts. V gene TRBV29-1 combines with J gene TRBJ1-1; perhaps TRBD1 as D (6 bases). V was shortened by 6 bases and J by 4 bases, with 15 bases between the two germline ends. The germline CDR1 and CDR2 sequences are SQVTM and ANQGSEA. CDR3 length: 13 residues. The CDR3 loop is CSVVPTDSTEAFF. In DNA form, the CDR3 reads TGCAGCGTCGTGCCCACGGACAGCACTGAAGCTTTCTTT.

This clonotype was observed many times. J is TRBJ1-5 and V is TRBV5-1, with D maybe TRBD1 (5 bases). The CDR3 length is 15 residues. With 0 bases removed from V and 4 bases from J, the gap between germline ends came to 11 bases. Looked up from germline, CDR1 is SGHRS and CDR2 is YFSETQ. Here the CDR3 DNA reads TGCGCCAGCAGCTTGGTCCCCGACAGTAATCAGCCCCAGCATTTT. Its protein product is CASSLVPDSNQPQHF.

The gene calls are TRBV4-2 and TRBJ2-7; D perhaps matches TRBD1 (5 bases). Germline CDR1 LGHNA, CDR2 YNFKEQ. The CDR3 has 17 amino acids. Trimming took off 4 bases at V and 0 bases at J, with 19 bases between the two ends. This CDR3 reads CASSPPAGHTSSYEQYV. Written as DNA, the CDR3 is TGTGCCAGCAGCCCCCCGGCCGGACATACGAGCTCCTACGAGCAGTACGTC.

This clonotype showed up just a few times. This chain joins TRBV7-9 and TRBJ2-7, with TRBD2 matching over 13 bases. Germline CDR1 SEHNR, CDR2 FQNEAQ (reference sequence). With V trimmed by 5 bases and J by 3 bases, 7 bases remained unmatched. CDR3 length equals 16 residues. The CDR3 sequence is CASSPGLAGANYEQYF. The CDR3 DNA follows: TGTGCCAGCAGCCCTGGACTAGCGGGGGCCAACTACGAGCAGTACTTC. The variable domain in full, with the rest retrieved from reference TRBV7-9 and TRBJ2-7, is DTGVSQNPRHKITKRGQNVTFRCDPISEHNRLYWYRQTLGQGPEFLTYFQNEAQLEKSRLLSDRFSAERPKGSFSTLEIQRTEQGDSAMYLCASSPGLAGANYEQYFGPGTRLTVT.

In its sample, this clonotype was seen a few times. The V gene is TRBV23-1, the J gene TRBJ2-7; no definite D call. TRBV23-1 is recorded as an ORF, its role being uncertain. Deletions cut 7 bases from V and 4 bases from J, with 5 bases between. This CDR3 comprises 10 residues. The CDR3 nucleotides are TGCGCCAGCACGGAGTACGAGCAGTACTTC. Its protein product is CASTEYEQYF.

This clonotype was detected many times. The DNA of the CDR3 is TGTGCCAGCAGTTGGGACCCGGCTAGGGCCAACGTCCTGACTTTC. It is translated as CASSWDPARANVLTF. The chain couples TRBV12-3 or TRBV12-4 to TRBJ2-6; tentatively, D is TRBD1 or TRBD2 (5 bases each). Trimming left V 4 bases short and J 5 bases short, with 12 bases between. This CDR3 comprises 15 residues.

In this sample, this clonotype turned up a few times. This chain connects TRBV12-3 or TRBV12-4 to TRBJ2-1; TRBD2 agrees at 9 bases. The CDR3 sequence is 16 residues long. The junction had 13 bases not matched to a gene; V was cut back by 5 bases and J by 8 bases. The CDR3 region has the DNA TGTGCCAGCAGTCTACGAGCGGGGGGCCTTCTCGATGAGCAGTTCTTC. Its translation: CASSLRAGGLLDEQFF.

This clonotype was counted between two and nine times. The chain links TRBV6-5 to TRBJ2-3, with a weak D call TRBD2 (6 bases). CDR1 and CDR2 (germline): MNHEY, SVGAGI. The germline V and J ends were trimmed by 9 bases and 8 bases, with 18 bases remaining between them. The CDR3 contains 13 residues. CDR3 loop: CASTELNGGTQYF. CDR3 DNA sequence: TGTGCCAGTACTGAACTAAACGGGGGTACGCAGTATTTT.

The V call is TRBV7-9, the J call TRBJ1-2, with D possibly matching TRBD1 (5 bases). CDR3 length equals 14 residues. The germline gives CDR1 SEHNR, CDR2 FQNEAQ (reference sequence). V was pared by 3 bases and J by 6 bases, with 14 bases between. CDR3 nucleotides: TGTGCCAGCAGCTTCCCCGGACATGTCAATGGCTACACCTTC. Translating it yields CASSFPGHVNGYTF.

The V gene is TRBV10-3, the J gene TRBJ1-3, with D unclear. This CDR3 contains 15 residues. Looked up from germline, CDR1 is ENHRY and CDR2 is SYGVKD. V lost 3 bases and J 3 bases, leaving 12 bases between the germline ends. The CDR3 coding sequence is TGTGCCATCAGTGATTCCTTTGGGGATGGAAACACCATATATTTT. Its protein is CAISDSFGDGNTIYF.

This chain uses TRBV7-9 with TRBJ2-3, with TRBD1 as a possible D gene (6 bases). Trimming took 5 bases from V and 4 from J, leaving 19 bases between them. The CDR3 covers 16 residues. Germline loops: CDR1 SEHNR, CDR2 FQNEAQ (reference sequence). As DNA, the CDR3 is TGTGCCAGCAGCCCCCCGGGACATATCTTCGCAGATACGCAGTATTTT. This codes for CASSPPGHIFADTQYF.

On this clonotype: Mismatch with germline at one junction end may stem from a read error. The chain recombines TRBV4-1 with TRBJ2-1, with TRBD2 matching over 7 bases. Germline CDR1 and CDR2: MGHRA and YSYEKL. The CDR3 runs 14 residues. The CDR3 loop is CATSVVSGGNEQFF. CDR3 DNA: TGCGCCACCAGCGTCGTGTCCGGGGGGAATGAGCAGTTCTTC.

The CDR3 coding sequence is TGCGCCAGCAGCCCCGGTAGCACTGAAGCTTTCTTT. Translation: CASSPGSTEAFF. The rearrangement uses TRBV4-1 and TRBJ1-1; D not resolved. V shed 4 bases and J shed 4 bases, with 7 bases lying between them. The CDR3 consists of 12 residues. Germline V gene data show CDR1 as MGHRA and CDR2 as YSYEKL.

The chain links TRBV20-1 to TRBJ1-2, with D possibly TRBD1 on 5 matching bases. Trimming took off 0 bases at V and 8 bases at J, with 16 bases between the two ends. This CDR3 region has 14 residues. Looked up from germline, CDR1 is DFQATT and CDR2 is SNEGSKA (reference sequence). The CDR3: CSARDRRDFKGYTF. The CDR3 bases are TGCAGTGCTAGAGATCGACGGGACTTTAAGGGCTACACCTTC.

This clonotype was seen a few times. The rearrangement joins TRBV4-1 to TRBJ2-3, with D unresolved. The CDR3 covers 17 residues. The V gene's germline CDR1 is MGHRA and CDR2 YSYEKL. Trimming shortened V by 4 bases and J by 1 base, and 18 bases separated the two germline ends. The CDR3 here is CASSLSSSAIGTDTQYF. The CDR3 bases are TGCGCCAGCAGCCTCTCGTCCTCGGCGATCGGCACAGATACGCAGTATTTT.

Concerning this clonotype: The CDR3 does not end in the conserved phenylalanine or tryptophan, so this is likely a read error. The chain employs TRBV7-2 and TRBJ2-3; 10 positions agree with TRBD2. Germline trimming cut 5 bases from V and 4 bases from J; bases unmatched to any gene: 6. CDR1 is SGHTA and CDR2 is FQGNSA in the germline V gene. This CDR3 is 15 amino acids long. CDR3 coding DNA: TGTGCCAGCAGCCGGAGCGGGGGGGCGGCAGATACGCAGTATTCT. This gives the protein CASSRSGGAADTQYS.

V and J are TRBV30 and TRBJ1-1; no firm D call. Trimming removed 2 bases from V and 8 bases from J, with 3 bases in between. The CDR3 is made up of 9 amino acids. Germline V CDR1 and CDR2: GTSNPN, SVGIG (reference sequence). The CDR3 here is CAWSREAFF. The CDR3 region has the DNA TGTGCCTGGAGTCGGGAAGCTTTCTTT.

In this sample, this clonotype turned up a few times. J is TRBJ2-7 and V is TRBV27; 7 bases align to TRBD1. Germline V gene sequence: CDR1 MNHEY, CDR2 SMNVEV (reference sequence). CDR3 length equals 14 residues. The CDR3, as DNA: TGTGCAGCGGCAAAAGGGGGACAGACCTACGAGCAGTACTTC. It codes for CAAAKGGQTYEQYF.

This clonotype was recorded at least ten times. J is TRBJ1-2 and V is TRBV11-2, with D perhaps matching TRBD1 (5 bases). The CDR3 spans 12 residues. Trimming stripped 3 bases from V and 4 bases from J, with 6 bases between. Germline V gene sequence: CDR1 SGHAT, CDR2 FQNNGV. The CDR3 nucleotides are TGTGCCAGCAGCTTGCAGGGCTATGGCTACACCTTC. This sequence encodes CASSLQGYGYTF.

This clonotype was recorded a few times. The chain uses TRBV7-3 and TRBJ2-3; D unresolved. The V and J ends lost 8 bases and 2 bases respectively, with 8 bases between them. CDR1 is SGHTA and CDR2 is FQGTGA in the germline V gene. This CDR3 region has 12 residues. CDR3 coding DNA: TGTGCCAGCGCGAATCCCACAGATACGCAGTATTTT. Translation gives CASANPTDTQYF.

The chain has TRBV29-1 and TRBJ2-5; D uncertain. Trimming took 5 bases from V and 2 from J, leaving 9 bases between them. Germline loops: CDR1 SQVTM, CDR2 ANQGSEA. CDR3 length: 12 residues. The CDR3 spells CSVPHRQETQYF. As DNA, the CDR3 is TGCAGCGTTCCACATAGACAAGAGACCCAGTACTTC.

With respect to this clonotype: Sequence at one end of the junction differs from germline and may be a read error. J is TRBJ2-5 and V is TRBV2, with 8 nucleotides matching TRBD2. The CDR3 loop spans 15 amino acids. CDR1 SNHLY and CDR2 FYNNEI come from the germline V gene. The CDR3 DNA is TGTGCCAGCACTGAACAGGCGGGGGGAGTCGAGACCCAGTACTTC. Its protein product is CASTEQAGGVETQYF. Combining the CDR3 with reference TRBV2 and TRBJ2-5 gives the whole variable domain EPEVTQTPSHQVTQMGQEVILRCVPISNHLYFYWYRQILGQKVEFLVSFYNNEISEKSEIFDDQFSVERPDGSNFTLKIRSTKLEDSAMYFCASTEQAGGVETQYFGPGTRLLVL.